This T cell receptor (beta chain) comes out of a study of T cell responses to AZD1222 COVID-19 vaccine. Study-wide findings and caveats: Vaccination with two AZD1222 doses was followed by a rise in Spike-specific TCR breadth and depth. Donors were mostly white British, more females; clonal diversity possibly underestimated.

Per the germline V gene, CDR1 is SQVTM and CDR2 is ANQGSEA. The CDR3 runs to 14 residues. Germline trimming cut 6 bases from V and 6 bases from J; bases unmatched to any gene: 5. Only in-frame clones appear in the TCRdb table, and some are missing; sequencing was by immunoSEQ multiplex PCR. The sample records around 65,000 clones, 81% being singletons. As to this clone: The antigen is not known.

The chain recombines TRBV29-1 with TRBJ2-1; TRBD2 aligns across 13 bases. Sequenced here: peripheral blood, sampled 28 days after the second AZD1222 dose. The TCR comes from an adult who received the AZD1222 COVID-19 vaccine. The CDR3 sequence: CSVATSGRGNEQFF. The CDR3 region has the DNA TGCAGCGTCGCCACTAGCGGGAGGGGCAATGAGCAGTTCTTC.